A single sample gave rise to the 4 T cell receptor beta chains below, sequenced in a study of blood T cell repertoires in COVID-19. Profiling relied on immunoSEQ multiplex PCR, and the TCRdb table lists in-frame clones only, not all of them. The sample yields tens of thousands of clones, under 90% seen once. Sequenced sample: peripheral blood. The receptor set was obtained from a human donor in a cohort sampled during active COVID-19.

The chain has TRBV5-5 and TRBJ1-1; D gene ambiguous. V lost 0 bases and J 7 bases, leaving 10 bases between the germline ends. The CDR3 loop spans 13 amino acids. Germline V gene sequence: CDR1 SGHKS, CDR2 YYEKEE (reference sequence). The CDR3 region has the DNA TGTGCCAGCAGCTTGGGGGCGGGGTATGAAGCTTTCTTT. Amino acids: CASSLGAGYEAFF.

This chain connects TRBV5-6 to TRBJ1-2, with 10 nucleotides matching TRBD1. The length of the CDR3 is 13 residues. Germline CDR1 reads SGHDT; CDR2 reads YYEEEE. With V trimmed by 3 bases and J by 4 bases, 0 bases remained unmatched. CDR3 nucleotide sequence: TGTGCCAGCAGCTGGACAGGGGGCTATGGCTACACCTTC. This codes for CASSWTGGYGYTF.

This clone has more than one count but fewer than ten. The CDR3 DNA sequence: TGTGCCAGCAGCTTAGACAGGGGCGGTGAAGCTTTCTTT. Residues: CASSLDRGGEAFF. The rearrangement links TRBV7-9 to TRBJ1-1; 7 bases agree with TRBD1. Germline-derived CDR1 and CDR2 are SEHNR and FQNEAQ (reference sequence). Trimming took 1 base from V and 7 from J; bases not matched to a gene: 3. The CDR3 consists of 13 residues.

V is TRBV4-2 and J is TRBJ2-1; the match to TRBD2 covers 8 bases. The CDR3 totals 15 residues. V gave up 1 base and J gave up 5 bases; unmatched junction bases: 4. Germline V gives CDR1 LGHNA, CDR2 YNFKEQ. The CDR3 region is CASSQGAGGHNEQFF. CDR3 DNA: TGTGCCAGCAGCCAAGGTGCGGGGGGCCACAATGAGCAGTTCTTC.